Listed below are T cell receptor beta chains from one sample, sequenced in a study of blood T cell repertoires in COVID-19. The data were produced by immunoSEQ multiplex PCR, yet TCRdb's version contains in-frame clones alone and is incomplete. The top ten hold 3% to 4% of the sample, which has hundreds of thousands of clones, 65% to 85% seen once. Sequenced: PBMCs or T cells enriched from blood (not recorded which). The receptors stem from a woman aged 55-75 years who had recovered from COVID-19. The CDR3 runs from the conserved cysteine through the conserved F or W. D genes are given only for firm matches. A clone size is listed for some rows: how often the clone was seen (once, few, many), or a class if it is expanded.

>NA|TRBJ1-2|TRBV5-4|NA
CASSSPGDYGYTF
TGTGCCAGCAGCTCGCCGGGGGACTATGGCTACACCTTC
>few|TRBJ1-1|TRBV12-3/TRBV12-4|NA
CASSLGVNTEAFF
TGTGCCAGCAGTTTAGGAGTGAACACTGAAGCTTTCTTT
>many|TRBJ2-3|TRBV7-9|NA
CASSLEIGTSTDTQYF
TGTGCCAGCAGCTTAGAGATTGGGACTAGCACAGATACGCAGTATTTT
>NA|TRBJ1-2|TRBV5-4|TRBD1
CASSLLTGLSGYTF
TGTGCCAGCAGCTTGCTGACAGGGCTCTCTGGCTACACCTTC
>NA|TRBJ2-1|TRBV18|TRBD2
CASSPGLGTYNEQFF
TGTGCCAGCTCACCTGGACTAGGGACTTACAATGAGCAGTTCTTC
>NA|TRBJ2-1|TRBV24-1|TRBD2
CATSDSRTSGRANEQFF
TGTGCCACCAGTGATTCTCGGACTAGCGGGAGGGCTAATGAGCAGTTCTTC
>NA|TRBJ2-5|TRBV5-1|TRBD2
CASSRGTSKETQYF
TGCGCCAGCAGCCGAGGGACTAGCAAAGAGACCCAGTACTTC
>NA|TRBJ1-5|TRBV7-8|TRBD1
CASSLISGGTQHF
TGTGCCAGCAGCTTAATTTCAGGGGGAACCCAGCATTTT
>NA|TRBJ1-1|TRBV3-1/TRBV3-2|NA
CASSQGRNTEAFF
TGTGCCAGCAGCCAAGGCAGAAACACTGAAGCTTTCTTT
>NA|TRBJ1-6|TRBV5-3|TRBD1
CARPGPRQGEIYNSPLHF
TGTGCCAGACCCGGGCCGAGACAGGGGGAGATCTATAATTCACCCCTCCACTTT
>NA|TRBJ2-1|TRBV12-1|NA
CASSPSGLAGRSWKFF
TGTGCCAGCAGCCCTTCGGGACTAGCGGGACGCTCTTGGAAGTTCTTC
>NA|TRBJ1-3|TRBV6-5|NA
CASSYSWAGSGNTIYF
TGTGCCAGCAGTTACTCATGGGCGGGCTCTGGAAACACCATATATTTT
>NA|TRBJ2-3|TRBV19|NA
CASSKPRQATDTQYF
TGTGCCAGTAGCAAGCCGAGACAGGCGACAGATACGCAGTATTTT
>NA|TRBJ1-1|TRBV6-6|TRBD1
CASSYPKDRVGEAFF
TGTGCCAGCAGTTACCCGAAAGACAGGGTTGGTGAAGCTTTCTTT
>NA|TRBJ2-7|TRBV7-8|NA
CASSDVGQLYEQYF
TGTGCCAGCAGCGATGTTGGACAACTTTACGAGCAGTACTTC
>NA|TRBJ1-4|TRBV5-1|NA
CASSVHRADNEKLFF
TGCGCCAGCAGCGTACACAGGGCGGATAATGAAAAACTGTTTTTT
>once|TRBJ1-2|TRBV6-6|NA
CASSYDALTVYGYTF
TGTGCCAGCAGTTACGACGCTTTGACAGTCTATGGCTACACCTTC
>NA|TRBJ2-7|TRBV29-1|TRBD1
CSVGQGFYEQYF
TGCAGCGTTGGACAGGGATTCTACGAGCAGTACTTC
>NA|TRBJ1-5|TRBV19|TRBD1
CASSIKGQGNQQPQHF
TGTGCCAGTAGTATTAAGGGACAGGGGAACCAACAGCCCCAGCATTTT
>NA|TRBJ2-5|TRBV14|TRBD2
CASSQDLSTSGSEETQYF
TGTGCCAGCAGCCAAGACCTTTCGACTAGCGGGAGCGAAGAGACCCAGTACTTC
>NA|TRBJ2-7|TRBV6-6|NA
CASRTVYEQYF
TGTGCCAGCAGGACAGTCTACGAGCAGTACTTC
>NA|TRBJ1-4|TRBV2|TRBD1
CASSEERTGGEKLFF
TGTGCCAGCAGTGAGGAAAGGACAGGGGGAGAAAAACTGTTTTTT
>NA|TRBJ2-1|TRBV10-1|NA
CASSRDFLYNEQFF
TGCGCCAGCAGTCGGGACTTCTTGTACAATGAGCAGTTCTTC
>NA|TRBJ2-5|TRBV7-6|TRBD1
CASSSEGAGPQETQYF
TGTGCCAGCAGCTCCGAGGGGGCAGGGCCCCAAGAGACCCAGTACTTC
>NA|TRBJ1-1|TRBV29-1|NA
CSVAAQTNEAFF
TGCAGCGTTGCCGCACAGACAAATGAAGCTTTCTTT
>NA|TRBJ1-5|TRBV5-6|TRBD1
CASGTGMSNQPQHF
TGTGCCTCGGGGACAGGGATGAGCAATCAGCCCCAGCATTTT
>NA|TRBJ2-1|TRBV4-2|TRBD2
CASSQAHSGRASNEQFF
TGTGCCAGCAGCCAAGCACATAGCGGGAGGGCCTCCAATGAGCAGTTCTTC
>NA|TRBJ2-5|TRBV9|TRBD2
CASSLGTSKETQYF
TGTGCCAGCAGCCTAGGGACTAGCAAGGAGACCCAGTACTTC
>NA|TRBJ1-2|TRBV19|NA
CASSSKGRGGYGYTF
TGTGCCAGTAGTTCGAAAGGCAGGGGTGGATATGGCTACACCTTC
>NA|TRBJ1-1|TRBV30|NA
CAWSPGRGNTEAFF
TGTGCCTGGAGCCCCGGTCGGGGTAACACTGAAGCTTTCTTT
>NA|TRBJ2-7|TRBV7-9|NA
CASSLERSSYEQYF
TGTGCCAGCAGCTTAGAGCGGAGCTCCTACGAGCAGTACTTC
>NA|TRBJ1-3|TRBV6-5|TRBD1
CASNPGQGAGNTIYF
TGTGCCAGCAACCCGGGACAGGGGGCCGGAAACACCATATATTTT
>few|TRBJ2-5|TRBV5-6|TRBD2
CASSLRGGSQETQYF
TGTGCCAGCAGCCTGCGCGGGGGTTCTCAAGAGACCCAGTACTTC
>NA|TRBJ2-5|TRBV7-9|TRBD1
CASSLGRDRGHQETQYF
TGTGCCAGCAGCTTAGGCCGGGACAGGGGGCACCAAGAGACCCAGTACTTC
>NA|TRBJ1-5|TRBV10-1|NA
CASSQDSGGAQHF
TGCGCCAGCAGCCAGGACTCCGGGGGAGCCCAGCATTTT
>few|TRBJ2-7|TRBV23-1|NA
CASSQNPALTSYEQYF
TGCGCCAGCAGTCAAAACCCTGCATTGACTTCCTACGAGCAGTACTTC
>NA|TRBJ1-6|TRBV3-1/TRBV3-2|NA
CASSQGRQLYNSPLHF
TGTGCCAGCAGCCAAGGGAGACAGCTCTATAATTCACCCCTCCACTTT
>NA|TRBJ2-2|TRBV6-5|NA
CASRVTITGELFF
TGTGCCAGCAGGGTGACAATCACCGGGGAGCTGTTTTTT
>NA|TRBJ1-6|TRBV5-1|NA
CASSEGGINYNSPLHF
TGCGCCAGCAGCGAAGGAGGGATTAACTATAATTCACCCCTCCACTTT
>NA|TRBJ1-3|TRBV5-1|NA
CASSGGAGNTIYF
TGCGCCAGCAGCGGAGGGGCTGGAAACACCATATATTTT
>NA|TRBJ1-3|TRBV5-1|TRBD1
CASTPQGVRGNTIYF
TGCGCCAGCACCCCACAGGGGGTGCGTGGAAACACCATATATTTT
>NA|TRBJ1-5|TRBV12-5|NA
CASGSPRRRGNQPQHF
TGTGCTAGTGGTTCCCCTCGACGGAGAGGCAATCAGCCCCAGCATTTT
>NA|TRBJ1-3|TRBV29-1|NA
CSVSSLSGNTIYF
TGCAGCGTTTCGAGCCTCTCTGGAAACACCATATATTTT
>few|TRBJ2-7|TRBV2|NA
CASSEAVYAYF
TGTGCCAGCAGTGAAGCGGTCTACGCGTACTTC
>NA|TRBJ2-1|TRBV24-1|NA
CATSGGAYNEQFF
TGTGCCACCTCCGGGGGAGCCTACAATGAGCAGTTCTTC